This T cell receptor beta chain stems from a study of cytomegalovirus exposure and HLA in healthy donors. Study-wide results and caveats: Cytomegalovirus association was listed for 164 TCR beta chains. 87-base-pair reads could not separate some V segments, including TRBV6-2 and TRBV6-3.

PCR primers comprised 60 Vbeta and 13 Jbeta primers. Per the original methods: Later, roughly 77 million unique TCR beta chains were counted in an analysis, and some 9.9 million of them were shared. Assay: immunoSEQ multiplex PCR; the TCRdb copy retains only in-frame clones and omits some. The D gene and trimming were derived from the DNA, and the V and J assignments and clone size from that table. The sample lists some 140,000 clones, approximately 8.9% occurring once. Of note for this clone: As yet, its antigen is unknown.

This CDR3 is built from 15 residues. V shed 0 bases and J shed 5 bases, with 13 bases lying between them. Germline CDR1 is LGHNA and CDR2 is YSLEER. This TCR was sampled from a woman aged 35 to 49 in good health and CMV-seropositive. J is TRBJ1-2 and V is TRBV4-3, with D unresolved. Sequenced input: PBMCs. CDR3 region: CASSQDALGGYGYTF. CDR3 nucleotides: TGCGCCAGCAGCCAAGATGCCCTGGGAGGATATGGCTACACCTTC.